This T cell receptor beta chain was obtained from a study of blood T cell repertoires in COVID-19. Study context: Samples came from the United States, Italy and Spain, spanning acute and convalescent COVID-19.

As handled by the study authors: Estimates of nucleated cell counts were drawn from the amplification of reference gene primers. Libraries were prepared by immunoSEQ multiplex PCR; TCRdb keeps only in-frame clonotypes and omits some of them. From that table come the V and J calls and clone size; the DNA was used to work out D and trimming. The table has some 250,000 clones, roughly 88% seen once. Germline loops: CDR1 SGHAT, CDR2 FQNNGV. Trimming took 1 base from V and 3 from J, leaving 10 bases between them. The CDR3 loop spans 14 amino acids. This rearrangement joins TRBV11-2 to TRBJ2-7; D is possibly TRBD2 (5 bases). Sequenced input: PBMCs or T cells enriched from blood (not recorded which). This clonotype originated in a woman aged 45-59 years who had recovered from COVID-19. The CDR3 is CASSLVSGNYEQYF. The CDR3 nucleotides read TGTGCCAGCAGCTTAGTCAGCGGAAACTACGAGCAGTACTTC.